The entry below describes one T cell receptor (beta chain). As yet, its antigen is unknown. The table came from immunoSEQ multiplex PCR; TCRdb's copy has only in-frame clones and leaves some out. The table has tens of thousands of clones, roughly 90% seen once; the top ten hold 22%. Every patient was affected by relapse after autologous stem cell transplantation, while exposure to brentuximab vedotin was not uniform. This record comes from a study of PD-1 blockade in classical Hodgkin lymphoma. For the study at large: Intravenous infusions of nivolumab 3 mg/kg reached patients every 2 weeks.

Broader study findings: With respect to the repertoire differences, their causes, possibly disease activity or prior therapy, remain undefined. Significant TCR diversity gains by C4D1 occurred in CD4+ but not CD8+ cells. Newly diagnosed patients were said to have less baseline TCR diversity than healthy donors did.

The junction had 11 bases not matched to a gene; V was cut back by 5 bases and J by 5 bases. This CDR3 contains 15 residues. The V gene's germline CDR1 is MDHEN and CDR2 SYDVKM. This rearrangement joins TRBV28 to TRBJ2-5, with 7 bases identical to TRBD1. The TCR sequence derives from a human donor with classical Hodgkin lymphoma. Sample: peripheral blood mononuclear cells (PBMCs), taken at baseline. The DNA of the CDR3 is TGTGCCAGCAGTCAGATCGAGGGGGCAGGGGAGACCCAGTACTTC. Its protein is CASSQIEGAGETQYF. The variable domain in full, with the rest retrieved from reference TRBV28 and TRBJ2-5, is DVKVTQSSRYLVKRTGEKVFLECVQDMDHENMFWYRQDPGLGLRLIYFSYDVKMKEKGDIPEGYSVSREKKERFSLILESASTNQTSMYLCASSQIEGAGETQYFGPGTRLLVL.